What follows describes a single T cell receptor beta chain. The antigen remains undetermined. The CDR3 spans 16 residues. V was cut by 0 bases and J by 0 bases, with 12 bases left in between. CDR1 and CDR2 from the germline V gene are GTSNPN and SVGIG (reference sequence). The data were taken from a study of cytomegalovirus exposure and HLA in healthy donors. Study-wide results and caveats: A later analysis found most CMV-associated TCR beta chains apparently HLA-restricted. Some V segments (TRBV6-2 and TRBV6-3 among them) were excluded as indistinguishable. It was likely that a cluster of highly shared sequence variants was a sequencing artifact. Later analysis reportedly placed an Asian-associated ancestry cluster below the roughly 630-donor mean in N-insertions.

PCR primers comprised 60 Vbeta and 13 Jbeta primers. The table came from immunoSEQ multiplex PCR; TCRdb's copy has only in-frame clones and leaves some out. The sample lists about 150,000 clones, approximately 80% occurring once. Sequencing was performed on PBMCs. The receptor comes from a man aged 25-45 years in good health and CMV-seronegative. The chain combines TRBV30 with TRBJ1-5, with D unclear. The CDR3 DNA reads as TGTGCCTGGAGTGTATCAGGTTCTTATAGCAATCAGCCCCAGCATTTT. Protein product: CAWSVSGSYSNQPQHF. The whole variable domain, remainder taken from reference TRBV30 and TRBJ1-5, is SQTIHQWPATLVQPVGSPLSLECTVEGTSNPNLYWYRQAAGRGLQLLFYSVGIGQISSEVPQNLSASRPQDRQFILSSKKLLLSDSGFYLCAWSVSGSYSNQPQHFGDGTRLSIL.